This T cell receptor beta chain is drawn from a study of T cell clusters in autoimmune cytopenias (dated by TCRdb to 2018 to 2020). In the study overall: The median TRB sequencing depth was around 55,000 reads per sample, and the median number of distinct TRB clonotypes was approximately 2,000 per sample. Peripheral blood TRB and IGH repertoires were sequenced in autoimmune cytopenia patients at active disease and during treatment follow-up, alongside healthy, CLL and autoimmune hepatitis controls. The goal of the study was to determine whether autoimmune cytopenia patients have a disease-specific immune repertoire signature that could serve as a blood-based biomarker. The paper as a whole reports these results and caveats: Compared with active autoimmune hepatitis patients, healthy donors had almost three times as many exclusive TRB clusters, a finding consistent with an autoimmunity-wide signature. TRB repertoire shifts, with less even repertoires observed in secondary cytopenia and CLL, were mostly attributed to lymphoma bias rather than autoimmunity. GLIPH suggested that primary autoimmune cytopenia patients lacked physiological T cell clusters: 55 or so clusters were exclusive to healthy donors versus under 20 exclusive to patients. The cluster-lack signature was not seen for secondary cytopenia versus CLL, apparently masked by the dominant lymphoma-associated repertoire. The T cell clusters were defined only in silico, and the functional role of the clusters still needed to be validated experimentally.

TRB amplification used approximately 250 ng of peripheral blood genomic DNA, 41,000 or so genome equivalents, per sample. The CDR3 starts with the cysteine, ends with the phenylalanine, and has 13 residues. Nucleotide data are not available. The germline V gene yields MNHEY for CDR1 and SVGAGI for CDR2. TRB rearrangements were amplified by multiplex PCR following a touch-down protocol, with the TRB-A and TRB-B primer pools mixed in one tube. Illumina adapters and sample indices were added to the amplicons through two consecutive PCR reactions using Phusion HS II polymerase. Amplicons were gel-purified with the NucleoSpin Gel and PCR Clean-up kit, then quantified by Qubit and quality-checked on an Agilent 2100 Bioanalyzer. Libraries were sequenced on an Illumina MiSeq using 600-cycle, single-indexed, paired-end runs. On the study's bioinformatics: MiXCR version 2.1.12 with the default MiXCR reference library was used to align and assemble TRB reads. A clone was defined by each unique CDR3 nucleotide sequence, and the analysis included only productive sequences supported by at least two reads. Alpha-parameterized diversity profiles (alpha 0 to 5), including the Shannon (alpha 1) and Simpson (alpha 2) indices, were computed with an R script to assess repertoire diversity. The tcR package was used to compute combinatorial TRB VJ usage, and cohorts were compared on this usage by principal component analysis with ade4. Using GLIPH, TCRbeta CDR3s were clustered on pairs of cohorts matched for age and read depth, and a Wilcoxon test was used to compare cluster frequencies. TCRdb reprocessed the reads, and each CDR3 protein sequence is entered once, without DNA. The V and J calls shown here were made by TCRdb, not taken from the authors' results. The sample table includes some 2,000 distinct CDR3 sequences. The ten largest clonotypes hold nearly 60% of the sample.

In regard to this clonotype: Its antigen is unknown.

The same data also contributed to another study, on T cell repertoires in aging, cancer and after chemotherapy. As described in the second report: The donors fell into six age groups ranging from 30 or younger to 70 or older, and each group had at least three individuals. In the hematological group, paired pre- and post-chemotherapy samples were obtained from chronic lymphocytic leukemia patients treated with fludarabine- or bendamustine-based regimens. The complete dataset included some 9 million TCR reads. Compared with age-matched healthy donors, untreated patients with either hematological or solid cancers had significantly lower TCR diversity in the blood along with higher clonality. In healthy donors, the decline in TCR diversity with age was mainly explained by loss of richness, whereas in cancer patients loss of evenness was also found to contribute. In both cancer cohorts, median generation probability rose over the chemotherapy interval, which suggests that the repertoire was reconstituted through rebound thymic output. The authors noted that the repertoire data do not allow conclusions about immunological memory after chemotherapy. Hematological cancer patients had lymphoid organ infiltration, which may itself impair thymic emigration or peripheral T cell expansion. To examine immunoaging and T cell reconstitution after chemotherapy, the study profiled TCR beta repertoires in peripheral blood from healthy donors and cancer patients. The cohort comprised some 220 cancer patients, more than 90 with hematological and approximately 120 with solid cancers, plus 95 healthy donors as a reference group. MiXCR versions 2.12 and 3.0.5 were used to process TRB sequences. The repertoire metrics were Shannon diversity, evenness, clonality (defined as one minus evenness), and alpha-parameterized diversity profiles covering alpha 0 to 5. The IGoR algorithm was used to calculate generation probabilities of clones in the paired pre- and post-chemotherapy samples.

This chain joins TRBV6-5 to TRBJ1-6; no DNA is available, so the TRBD1 call from TCRdb remains unchecked. The material sequenced was peripheral blood. This clonotype was sampled from a human donor with an autoimmune cytopenia or autoimmune hepatitis (not recorded which). The CDR3 here reads CASSPRGKSPLHF.